Listed below are T cell receptor beta chains from one sample, sequenced in a study of T cell changes during pregnancy in multiple sclerosis. The assay was immunoSEQ multiplex PCR, and TCRdb's table has in-frame clones only and misses some. This table holds roughly 40,000 clones, around 90% found once. Specimen: CD8+ T cells from peripheral blood mononuclear cells, collected before pregnancy. All receptors derive from a female donor with multiple sclerosis, enrolled in a pregnancy study. The conserved cysteine and the conserved F or W are not part of the CDR3 here. Each record gives: J gene, V gene, CDR3 protein.

>TRBJ2-7|TRBV28
ASSPIDYTGDYEQY
>TRBJ2-3|TRBV9
ASSAGSGLAGTSTDTQY
>TRBJ2-1|TRBV4-1
ASSQGDRPYNEQF
>TRBJ1-1|TRBV5-5
ASSSEQASNTEAF
>TRBJ2-7|TRBV27
ASSLLLAGGPDEQY
>TRBJ1-5|TRBV7-8
ASADVGGSNQPQH
>TRBJ1-5|TRBV11-2
ASSLEGQGSQPQH
>TRBJ2-7|TRBV6-9
ASRTGFYEQY
>TRBJ2-1|TRBV4-3
ASSQGSGTFSEQF
>TRBJ2-7|TRBV9
ASRLGTVLYEQY
>TRBJ2-3|TRBV11-2
ASTQGGTSGSTDTQY
>TRBJ1-1|TRBV2
ASSNTAAF
>TRBJ2-1|TRBV30
AWGSPRGTTHEQF
>TRBJ2-7|TRBV5-1
ASSLSPLLGYEQY
>TRBJ1-3|TRBV27
ASSLGGLGNTIY
>TRBJ1-2|TRBV27
ASTRGNYGYT
>TRBJ2-7|TRBV7-9
ASSLGRGQY
>TRBJ2-1|TRBV2
ASESGSWNEQF
>TRBJ2-1|TRBV27
ASQRGQGPYNEQF
>TRBJ2-1|TRBV4-2
ASSQEPSGTYNEQF
>TRBJ2-1|TRBV19
ASSLPGLPGNEQF
>TRBJ2-5|TRBV13
ASSLLVEETQY
>TRBJ1-4|TRBV19
ASRPRQGEEKLF
>TRBJ1-3|TRBV5-1
ASSLGDNSGNTIY
>TRBJ2-7|TRBV29-1
SVTGTGTYEQY
>TRBJ2-2|TRBV29-1
SVDRPNTGELF